Below are 5 T cell receptor beta chains sequenced from a single sample in a study of identical twins. From the 5' RACE reads, TCRdb called clonotypes with MiXCR, one entry per CDR3 protein. The sample includes hundreds of thousands of distinct CDR3 sequences, 21% of them seen just once. The sample also formed part of further work on T cells expressing NK-cell markers.

Sequencing was performed on PBMCs. Every receptor here comes from a woman aged 18-29 years in good health.

This clonotype was counted only a few times. The gene calls are TRBV19 and TRBJ2-1; D not certain. Per the germline V gene, CDR1 is LNHDA and CDR2 is SQIVND (reference sequence). The CDR3 runs 13 residues. The V and J ends lost 6 bases and 4 bases respectively, with 10 bases between them. CDR3 sequence (DNA): TGTGCCAGTAGGACTCGGCTATACAATGAGCAGTTCTTC. Translated: CASRTRLYNEQFF.

This clonotype was recorded many times. The chain couples TRBV6-1 to TRBJ2-3; D gene uncertain. CDR3 length: 14 amino acids. Germline CDR1 MNHNS, CDR2 SASEGT. V was clipped by 0 bases and J by 4 bases, with 8 bases between them. CDR3 DNA sequence: TGTGCCAGCAGTGAAGCCTTTGAACCAGATACGCAGTATTTT. This translates into CASSEAFEPDTQYF.

The J gene is TRBJ2-1, the V gene TRBV30; 9 positions match TRBD2. The ends lost 2 bases at V and 8 bases at J; junction bases unmatched: 10. Germline loops: CDR1 GTSNPN, CDR2 SVGIG (reference sequence). The CDR3 sequence is 15 residues long. CDR3 amino acids: CAWSSGRPQGDEQFF. The CDR3 nucleotides are TGTGCCTGGAGTAGCGGGAGGCCCCAAGGTGATGAGCAGTTCTTC.

The CDR3 bases are TGTGCCAGCAGCCAGAACCCGGGGGGCTATGACAATGAGCAGTTCTTC. Translated: CASSQNPGGYDNEQFF. The chain links TRBV7-8 to TRBJ2-1, with TRBD2 as a possible D gene (7 bases). This CDR3 has 16 amino acids. Looked up from germline, CDR1 is SGHVS and CDR2 is FQNEAQ. Trimming shortened V by 5 bases and J by 5 bases, and 19 bases separated the two germline ends.

This clonotype turned up a few times. The CDR3 here is CASRPLGGIAGRNEQFF. In DNA, the CDR3 is TGCGCCAGCAGGCCCCTGGGAGGGATAGCGGGGAGGAATGAGCAGTTCTTC. The chain carries TRBV10-2 and TRBJ2-1, with 8 bases fitting TRBD2. The germline V gene encodes CDR1 WSHSY and CDR2 SAAADI. The CDR3 is made up of 17 amino acids. Trimming took 6 bases from V and 7 from J; bases not matched to a gene: 17.